Each of the 16 T cell receptor beta chains below was sequenced from the same sample in a study of T cells after yellow fever vaccination. Each CDR3 protein gets one entry after TCRdb re-called the 5' RACE reads with MiXCR. The sample yields almost 600,000 distinct CDR3 sequences, around an eighth seen once. This sample comprised PBMCs, obtained on the day of the yellow fever booster vaccination. All receptors derive from a man aged 30 to 39 who received the YFV17D yellow fever vaccine.

In this sample, this clonotype turned up a few times. The rearrangement joins TRBV6-2 or TRBV6-3 to TRBJ2-1, with 8 nucleotides matching TRBD2. Germline CDR1 and CDR2: MNHEY and SVGEGT. Trimming took 11 bases from V and 8 from J; bases not matched to a gene: 14. The CDR3 totals 14 residues. The CDR3 here is CAAMGRREEDEQFF. The CDR3 DNA follows: TGTGCCGCCATGGGAAGGCGGGAGGAGGATGAGCAGTTCTTC.

V is TRBV2 and J is TRBJ2-1; 8 nucleotides line up with TRBD2. The CDR3 is made up of 14 amino acids. The junction had 11 bases not matched to a gene; V was cut back by 8 bases and J by 8 bases. Germline assignment: CDR1 SNHLY and CDR2 FYNNEI. CDR3 region: CASRWEREFYEQFF. The DNA of the CDR3 is TGTGCCAGCCGCTGGGAGCGGGAGTTCTATGAGCAGTTCTTC.

The chain is built from TRBV12-3 or TRBV12-4 and TRBJ2-1; TRBD2 might be the D (5 bases). V dropped 6 bases and J dropped 2 bases, with 14 bases sitting between them. The CDR3 has 15 residues. The CDR3 spells CASSQASGTYNEQFF. In nucleotides, the CDR3 is TGTGCCAGCAGCCAAGCCTCCGGGACCTACAATGAGCAGTTCTTC.

The genes are TRBV18 and TRBJ2-7; 7 bases match TRBD2. This CDR3 is built from 17 residues. V lost 2 bases and J lost 3; bases outside the gene matches: 13. Looked up from germline, CDR1 is KGHSH and CDR2 is LQKENI. The CDR3 region has the DNA TGTGCCAGCTCACCAATCGGGCCGGGACTACAACTCTACGAGCAGTACTTC. Residues: CASSPIGPGLQLYEQYF.

There are a few counts of this clonotype. The chain couples TRBV5-1 to TRBJ2-5; D possibly corresponds to TRBD2 (6 bases). This CDR3 is built from 15 residues. The V and J ends lost 4 bases and 6 bases respectively, with 19 bases between them. In germline, CDR1 is SGHRS, CDR2 YFSETQ. The CDR3 loop reads CASSPTERREQTQYF. For the CDR3, the DNA is TGCGCCAGCAGCCCAACCGAGCGGCGGGAACAGACCCAGTACTTC.

This clonotype has only a few counts. V gene TRBV29-1 combines with J gene TRBJ2-3, with 8 bases that match TRBD1. With 5 bases clipped from V and 0 bases from J, the junction kept 4 bases outside the gene matches. Germline V gives CDR1 SQVTM, CDR2 ANQGSEA. The CDR3 totals 14 residues. The CDR3 region is CSVLDRASTDTQYF. CDR3 nucleotide sequence: TGCAGCGTTCTGGACAGGGCCAGCACAGATACGCAGTATTTT.

This clonotype has only a few counts. The chain uses TRBV12-3 or TRBV12-4 and TRBJ2-1, with 10 bases that match TRBD2. J was trimmed by 12 bases and V by 8 bases; bases with no gene match: 13. The CDR3 sequence is 14 residues long. CDR3 sequence (DNA): TGTGCCAGCCACGTGAGTCTAGCGGGAGACGGGCAGTTCTTC. Amino acids: CASHVSLAGDGQFF.

This clonotype was observed a handful of times. The chain joins TRBV7-8 to TRBJ1-5; D is undetermined. Trimming left V 4 bases short and J 1 base short, with 17 bases between. CDR3 length: 17 residues. The germline V gene encodes CDR1 SGHVS and CDR2 FQNEAQ. CDR3 protein: CASSSRLDGRSNQPQHF. The CDR3 DNA reads as TGTGCCAGCAGCTCCCGCCTGGACGGACGAAGCAATCAGCCCCAGCATTTT.

The rearrangement uses TRBV10-2 and TRBJ1-1, with D unresolved. Trimming cost V 2 bases and J 0 bases, with 10 bases left between them. CDR3 length: 15 amino acids. CDR1 and CDR2 from the germline V gene are WSHSY and SAAADI. DNA of the CDR3: TGCGCCAGCAGTGAGATTGGCATCATGAACACTGAAGCTTTCTTT. This sequence encodes CASSEIGIMNTEAFF.

J is TRBJ2-1 and V is TRBV7-9; maybe TRBD1 (5 bases). Trimming pared 3 bases from V and 5 bases from J, leaving 17 bases between. Germline V gives CDR1 SEHNR, CDR2 FQNEAQ (reference sequence). The CDR3 contains 16 residues. Here the CDR3 DNA reads TGTGCCAGCAGCTTCTACTCGACAGTTCTTGACAATGAGCAGTTCTTC. Amino acid sequence: CASSFYSTVLDNEQFF.

The chain recombines TRBV18 with TRBJ1-5; D call uncertain. V lost 3 bases and J 7 bases, leaving 13 bases between the germline ends. CDR3 length equals 14 residues. The germline V gene has CDR1 KGHSH and CDR2 LQKENI. CDR3 sequence: CASSPGPTQQPQHF. CDR3 nucleotides: TGTGCCAGCTCACCCGGACCTACCCAACAGCCCCAGCATTTT.

This clonotype turned up a few times. J is TRBJ2-2 and V is TRBV7-2, with 10 bases that match TRBD2. The CDR3 sequence is 15 residues long. CDR1 and CDR2 from the germline V gene are SGHTA and FQGNSA. With 5 bases clipped from V and 6 bases from J, the junction kept 6 bases outside the gene matches. The DNA of the CDR3 is TGTGCCAGCAGCCCAGGGACTAGCGTATCCGGGGAGCTGTTTTTT. It translates to CASSPGTSVSGELFF.

This clonotype has only a few counts. The J gene is TRBJ1-5, the V gene TRBV7-2; TRBD1 agrees at 10 bases. The CDR3 extends over 16 amino acids. Germline CDR1 SGHTA, CDR2 FQGNSA. V shed 4 bases, J shed 4 bases, and the junction held 7 bases outside the gene matches. CDR3 nucleotide sequence: TGTGCCAGCAGCTCTCGGGACAGGGGAGGAAATCAGCCCCAGCATTTT. Protein product: CASSSRDRGGNQPQHF.

This clonotype turned up a few times. CDR3 protein: CASSPRGLAGVDTQYF. CDR3 bases: TGTGCCAGCAGCCCCCGCGGACTAGCGGGAGTAGATACGCAGTATTTT. This chain links TRBV11-2 with TRBJ2-3; 13 nucleotides match TRBD2. Trimming removed 5 bases from V and 5 bases from J; junction bases left unmatched: 7. This CDR3 has 16 residues. The V gene's germline CDR1 is SGHAT and CDR2 FQNNGV.

This clonotype has more than one count but fewer than ten. V gene TRBV18 combines with J gene TRBJ2-2; 10 bases fit TRBD1. Per the germline V gene, CDR1 is KGHSH and CDR2 is LQKENI. This CDR3 has 16 amino acids. Losses at the gene ends were 2 bases for V and 3 bases for J; bases not matched to a gene: 3. Written as DNA, the CDR3 is TGTGCCAGCTCACCAGGAGGGACAGGGGACACCGGGGAGCTGTTTTTT. Its translation: CASSPGGTGDTGELFF. The full variable domain, its missing parts supplied by reference TRBV18 and TRBJ2-2, is NAGVMQNPRHLVRRRGQEARLRCSPMKGHSHVYWYRQLPEEGLKFMVYLQKENIIDESGMPKERFSAEFPKEGPSILRIQQVVRGDSAAYFCASSPGGTGDTGELFFGEGSRLTVL.

This clonotype has more than one count but fewer than ten. The chain links TRBV2 to TRBJ2-2, with 13 bases matching TRBD2. CDR3 length equals 15 residues. CDR1 is SNHLY and CDR2 is FYNNEI in the germline V gene. J was trimmed by 6 bases and V by 7 bases; bases with no gene match: 5. Here the CDR3 DNA reads TGTGCCAGCATGCGGACTAGCGGGAGTTCCGGGGAGCTGTTTTTT. Translated, it gives CASMRTSGSSGELFF.